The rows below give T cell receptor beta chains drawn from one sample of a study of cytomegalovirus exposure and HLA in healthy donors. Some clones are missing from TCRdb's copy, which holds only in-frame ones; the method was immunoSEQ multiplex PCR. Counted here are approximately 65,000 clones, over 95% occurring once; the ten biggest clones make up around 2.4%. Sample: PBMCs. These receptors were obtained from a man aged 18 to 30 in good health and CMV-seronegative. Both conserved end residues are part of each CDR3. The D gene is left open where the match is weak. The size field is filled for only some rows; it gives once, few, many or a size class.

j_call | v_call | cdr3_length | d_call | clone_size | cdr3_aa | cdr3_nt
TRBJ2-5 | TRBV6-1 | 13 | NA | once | CASILHGRETQYF | TGTGCCAGCATCCTCCATGGCCGCGAGACCCAGTACTTC
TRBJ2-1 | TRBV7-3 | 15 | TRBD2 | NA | CASSASTSGSNEQFF | TGTGCCAGCAGCGCGAGTACTAGCGGGAGTAATGAGCAGTTCTTC
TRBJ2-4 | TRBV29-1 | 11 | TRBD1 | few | CSVVDRDIQYF | TGCAGCGTGGTGGACAGGGACATTCAGTACTTC
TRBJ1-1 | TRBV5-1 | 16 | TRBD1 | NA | CASSLSWTGGETEAFF | TGCGCCAGCAGCTTGAGCTGGACAGGGGGCGAAACTGAAGCTTTCTTT
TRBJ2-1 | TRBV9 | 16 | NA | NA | CASRDLVPYRVDEQFF | TGTGCCAGCAGGGATCTCGTCCCATACAGGGTCGATGAGCAGTTCTTC
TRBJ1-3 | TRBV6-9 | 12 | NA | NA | CASSRLGNTIYF | TGTGCCAGCAGTAGACTTGGAAACACCATATATTTT
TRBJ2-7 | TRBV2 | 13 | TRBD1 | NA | CASSGDRAYEQYF | TGTGCCAGCAGTGGGGACAGAGCCTACGAGCAGTACTTC
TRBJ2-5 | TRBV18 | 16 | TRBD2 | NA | CASSPRNSGIQETQYF | TGTGCCAGCTCACCAAGGAATAGCGGGATACAAGAGACCCAGTACTTC
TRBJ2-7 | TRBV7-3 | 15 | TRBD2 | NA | CASSLSSGSSYEQYF | TGTGCCAGCAGCTTGTCTAGCGGGAGCTCCTACGAGCAGTACTTC
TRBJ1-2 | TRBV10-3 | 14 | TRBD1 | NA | CAISAGTGISSYTF | TGTGCCATCAGTGCCGGGACAGGGATTAGCAGCTACACCTTC
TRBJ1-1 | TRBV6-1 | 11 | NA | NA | CASSYRSRAFF | TGTGCCAGCAGTTACAGAAGTCGGGCTTTCTTT
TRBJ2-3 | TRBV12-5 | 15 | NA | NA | CASGLGQLSTDTQYF | TGTGCTAGTGGTTTGGGACAGCTTAGCACAGATACGCAGTATTTT
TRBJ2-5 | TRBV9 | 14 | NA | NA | CASSVGGVQETQYF | TGTGCCAGCAGCGTAGGAGGAGTCCAAGAGACCCAGTACTTC
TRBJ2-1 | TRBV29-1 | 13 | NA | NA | CSVESTGIKEQFF | TGCAGCGTTGAATCGACAGGCATCAAGGAGCAGTTCTTC
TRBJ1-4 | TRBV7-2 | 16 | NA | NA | CASTVASDRSNEKLFF | TGTGCCAGCACCGTTGCGTCCGACAGGTCCAATGAAAAACTGTTTTTT
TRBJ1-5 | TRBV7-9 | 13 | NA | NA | CASSRSGEQPQHF | TGTGCCAGCAGTAGGAGCGGGGAGCAGCCCCAGCATTTT
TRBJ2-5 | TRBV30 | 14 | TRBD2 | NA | CAWRATSGQETQYF | TGTGCCTGGAGGGCTACTAGCGGCCAAGAGACCCAGTACTTC
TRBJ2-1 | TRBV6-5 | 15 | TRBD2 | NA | CASSSGGGIYNEQFF | TGTGCCAGCAGTTCGGGGGGGGGAATCTACAATGAGCAGTTCTTC
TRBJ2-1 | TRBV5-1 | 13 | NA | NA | CASSSTEYNEQFF | TGCGCCAGCAGTTCCACAGAGTACAATGAGCAGTTCTTC
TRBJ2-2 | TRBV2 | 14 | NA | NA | CASNWETNTGELFF | TGTGCCAGCAATTGGGAGACGAACACCGGGGAGCTGTTTTTT
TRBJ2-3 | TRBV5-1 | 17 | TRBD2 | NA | CASSPGTSGTSTDTQYF | TGCGCCAGCAGCCCCGGGACTAGCGGGACTAGCACAGATACGCAGTATTTT
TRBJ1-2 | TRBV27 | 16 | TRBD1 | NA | CASSAPGTGAPYGYTF | TGTGCCAGCAGTGCCCCCGGGACAGGGGCGCCATATGGCTACACCTTC
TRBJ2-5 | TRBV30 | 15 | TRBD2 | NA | CAWSPTSGGQETQYF | TGTGCCTGGAGTCCGACTAGCGGAGGGCAAGAGACCCAGTACTTC
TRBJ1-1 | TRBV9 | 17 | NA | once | CASSVGPANRASAEAFF | TGTGCCAGCAGCGTAGGACCCGCGAACAGGGCGAGCGCTGAAGCTTTCTTT
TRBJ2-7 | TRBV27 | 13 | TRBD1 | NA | CASSFDREYEQYF | TGTGCCAGCAGTTTCGACAGGGAATACGAGCAGTACTTC
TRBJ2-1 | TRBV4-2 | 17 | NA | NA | CASSQDVAELSYNEQFF | TGTGCCAGCAGCCAAGATGTAGCGGAACTCTCCTACAATGAGCAGTTCTTC
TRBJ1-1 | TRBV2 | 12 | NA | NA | CASSFMNTEAFF | TGTGCCAGCAGTTTCATGAACACTGAAGCTTTCTTT
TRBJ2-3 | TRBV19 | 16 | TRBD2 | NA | CASTSLTSPNADTQYF | TGTGCCAGTACCTCCTTGACTAGCCCGAACGCAGATACGCAGTATTTT
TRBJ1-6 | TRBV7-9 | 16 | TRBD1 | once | CASSPSGGQRDSPLHF | TGTGCCAGCAGCCCGTCAGGGGGGCAGAGGGATTCACCCCTCCACTTT
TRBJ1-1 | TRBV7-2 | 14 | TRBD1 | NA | CASSLRGPNTEAFF | TGTGCCAGCAGCTTAAGGGGGCCGAACACTGAAGCTTTCTTT
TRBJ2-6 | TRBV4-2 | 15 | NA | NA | CASSQEGTGANVLTF | TGTGCCAGCAGCCAAGAGGGCACTGGGGCCAACGTCCTGACTTTC